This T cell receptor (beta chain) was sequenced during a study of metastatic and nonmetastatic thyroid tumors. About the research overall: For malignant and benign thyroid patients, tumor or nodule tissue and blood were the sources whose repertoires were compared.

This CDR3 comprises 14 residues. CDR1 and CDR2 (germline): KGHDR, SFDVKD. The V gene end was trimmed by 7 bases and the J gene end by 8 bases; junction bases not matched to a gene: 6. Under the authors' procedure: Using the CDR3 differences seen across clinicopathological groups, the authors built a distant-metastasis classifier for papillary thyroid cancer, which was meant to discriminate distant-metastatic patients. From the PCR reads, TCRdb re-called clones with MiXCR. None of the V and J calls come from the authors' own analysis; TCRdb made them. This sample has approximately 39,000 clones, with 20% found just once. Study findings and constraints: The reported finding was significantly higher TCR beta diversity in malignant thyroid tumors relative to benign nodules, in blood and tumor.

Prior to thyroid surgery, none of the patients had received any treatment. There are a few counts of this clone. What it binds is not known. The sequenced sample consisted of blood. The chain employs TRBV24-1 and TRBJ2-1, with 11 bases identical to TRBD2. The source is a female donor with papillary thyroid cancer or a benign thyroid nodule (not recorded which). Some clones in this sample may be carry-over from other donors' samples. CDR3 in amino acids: CATRLAGDSDEQFF. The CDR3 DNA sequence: TGTGCCACCAGACTAGCGGGAGACAGTGATGAGCAGTTCTTC.